This TCR beta chain emerged from a study of blood T cell repertoires in COVID-19. Study information: PBMCs, B-cell-depleted T cells, or T cells were the source of the cDNA or gDNA that made up the material.

In the study's own analysis: Estimation of nucleated cell counts relied on the amplification of reference gene primers. TCRdb keeps only in-frame clones here, not all; method: immunoSEQ multiplex PCR. D and trimming come from the DNA, and the V and J calls and clone size come from that table. The data hold 140,000 to 150,000 clones, with 85% to 90% observed a single time. This clone appeared once. CDR3 length: 12 residues. Per the germline V gene, CDR1 is LNHDA and CDR2 is SQIVND (reference sequence). V was cut by 8 bases and J by 1 base, with 7 bases left in between. This TCR derives from a woman aged 55-69 years with active COVID-19. The sample was peripheral blood. The rearrangement uses TRBV19 and TRBJ2-3, with no clear D. The CDR3 sequence: CASGLGTDTQYF. CDR3 in DNA: TGTGCCAGTGGGCTTGGCACAGATACGCAGTATTTT.